These T cell receptor beta chains were read from a single sample in a study of blood T cells in healthy people across ages. Each CDR3 protein is one row after TCRdb ran MiXCR on the 5' RACE reads. The sample includes hundreds of thousands of distinct CDR3 sequences, approximately 59% of them seen just once. The sample was blood. All receptors derive from a man aged 55 to 70 in good health. The CDR3 runs from the conserved cysteine through the conserved F or W. The D gene is left open where the match is weak. Clone size is given for some rows only: seen once, a few or many times, or a class if the clone is expanded.

V	D	J	size	DNA	CDR3
TRBV10-3	TRBD1	TRBJ2-7	few	TGTGCCATCAGTTCGCTGACAGGGGTGGGCGAGCAGTACTTC	CAISSLTGVGEQYF
TRBV20-1	NA	TRBJ2-5	few	TGCAGTGCTAGAGATTGGAGGGGCAGAGAGACCCAGTACTTC	CSARDWRGRETQYF
TRBV9	NA	TRBJ2-3	NA	TGTGCCAGCAGCACCGGGGCCAGCACAGATACGCAGTATTTT	CASSTGASTDTQYF
TRBV28	NA	TRBJ2-1	many	TGTGCCAGCAGTTTAGCTGATGAGCAGTTCTTC	CASSLADEQFF
TRBV10-3	TRBD1	TRBJ2-7	NA	TGTGGCATCAGTGTTAACAGGGGGTACGAGCAGTACTTC	CGISVNRGYEQYF
TRBV28	NA	TRBJ2-5	NA	TGTGCCAGCAATCCCCATATAGGGGAGACCCAGTACTTC	CASNPHIGETQYF
TRBV20-1	TRBD2	TRBJ2-1	NA	TGCAGTGCTAGGACCGGACTAGCGGGGGGTCGGGGCAATGAGCAGTTCTTC	CSARTGLAGGRGNEQFF
TRBV29-1	NA	TRBJ2-3	NA	TGCAGCGTTGTGGTTGGAGGGGGAGCTAGCACAGATACGCAGTATTTT	CSVVVGGGASTDTQYF
TRBV20-1	NA	TRBJ2-5	many	TGCAGTGCTGGATCGACAGGCATAGGGGAGACCCAGTACTTC	CSAGSTGIGETQYF
TRBV4-1	NA	TRBJ1-2	few	TGCGCCAGCACCGAAGGGGGGGGCTATGGCTACACCTTC	CASTEGGGYGYTF
TRBV21-1	NA	TRBJ1-5	NA	TGTGCCAGCAGCTGCCGGGACAGGGAGGTCAATAGCAATCAGCCCCAGCATTTT	CASSCRDREVNSNQPQHF
TRBV29-1	NA	TRBJ2-5	few	TGCAGCGCGCAACAGGGCTGGGAGACCCAGTACTTC	CSAQQGWETQYF
TRBV20-1	NA	TRBJ2-3	few	TGCAGTGCTCCCTGGCCCCCTAGCACAGATACGCAGTATTTT	CSAPWPPSTDTQYF
TRBV20-1	TRBD1	TRBJ1-2	NA	TGCAGTGCTAGAGCGTCAGGGGGCAGCTATGGCTACACCTTC	CSARASGGSYGYTF
TRBV20-1	NA	TRBJ2-7	NA	TGCAGTGCTAGTCGAGACAGACCCTACGAGCAGTACTTC	CSASRDRPYEQYF
TRBV7-9	TRBD2	TRBJ2-7	NA	TGTGCCAGCAGCCCTTGGTCGAGCGGGGGCTACGAGCAGTACTTC	CASSPWSSGGYEQYF
TRBV27	TRBD1	TRBJ1-4	NA	TGTGCCAGCTCACACAGGGGGACGCATGAAAAACTGTTTTTT	CASSHRGTHEKLFF
TRBV12-3/TRBV12-4	TRBD2	TRBJ2-3	NA	TGTGCCAGCAGTTTATCTTACCGGCGGGGGGGAAACACAGATACGCAGTATTTT	CASSLSYRRGGNTDTQYF
TRBV28	TRBD2	TRBJ2-1	NA	TGTGCCAGCAGTCCCCATAGCGGGAGTAACGACAATGAGCAGTTCTTC	CASSPHSGSNDNEQFF
TRBV6-1	NA	TRBJ2-7	NA	TGTGCCAGCAGTGGGGGTGTGGGCTCCTTTTACGAGCAGTACTTC	CASSGGVGSFYEQYF
TRBV20-1	NA	TRBJ1-1	once	TGCAGTGCTAGAGGTGAGACGGGGGCGAGGGTCGGAGCTTTCTTT	CSARGETGARVGAFF
TRBV20-1	TRBD1	TRBJ2-7	once	TGCAGTGCTTCAGGGACAGGGAATTACGAGCAGTACTTC	CSASGTGNYEQYF
TRBV20-1	TRBD2	TRBJ2-1	NA	TGCAGTGCATCGGGACTAGCGGGGATCTACAATGAGCAGTTCTTC	CSASGLAGIYNEQFF
TRBV28	TRBD2	TRBJ2-1	NA	TGTGCCAGCAGACCTACTAGCGGGGCAGACAATGAGCAGTTCTTC	CASRPTSGADNEQFF
TRBV11-2	NA	TRBJ2-7	NA	TGTGCCAGCAGCCTCCGGGAGATCTCCTACGAGCAGTACTTC	CASSLREISYEQYF
TRBV3-1	NA	TRBJ1-5	NA	TGTGCCAGCAGCCAAGATGTCAGGGGAAGCCAGCCCCAGCATTTT	CASSQDVRGSQPQHF
TRBV10-3	TRBD2	TRBJ2-5	NA	TGTGCCATGACTAGCGGGGCTCAAGAGACCCAGTACTTC	CAMTSGAQETQYF